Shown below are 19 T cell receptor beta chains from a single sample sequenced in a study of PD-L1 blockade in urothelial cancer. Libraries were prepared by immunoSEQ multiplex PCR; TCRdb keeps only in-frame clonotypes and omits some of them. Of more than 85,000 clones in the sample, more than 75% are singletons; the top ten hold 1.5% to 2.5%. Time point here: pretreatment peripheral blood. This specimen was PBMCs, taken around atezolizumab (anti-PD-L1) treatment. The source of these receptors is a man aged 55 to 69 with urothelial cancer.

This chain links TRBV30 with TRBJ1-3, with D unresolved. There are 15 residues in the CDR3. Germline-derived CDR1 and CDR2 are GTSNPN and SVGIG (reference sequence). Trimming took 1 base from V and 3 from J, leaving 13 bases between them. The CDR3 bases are TGTGCCTGGAGTGGATGGGGAGTAGGTGGAAACACCATATATTTT. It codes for CAWSGWGVGGNTIYF.

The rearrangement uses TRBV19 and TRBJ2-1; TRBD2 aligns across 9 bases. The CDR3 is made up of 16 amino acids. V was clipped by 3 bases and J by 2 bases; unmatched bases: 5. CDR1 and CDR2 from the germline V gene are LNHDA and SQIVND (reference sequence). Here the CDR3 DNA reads TGTGCCAGTAGTATTAGGCGGGAGGGACCCTACAATGAGCAGTTCTTC. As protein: CASSIRREGPYNEQFF.

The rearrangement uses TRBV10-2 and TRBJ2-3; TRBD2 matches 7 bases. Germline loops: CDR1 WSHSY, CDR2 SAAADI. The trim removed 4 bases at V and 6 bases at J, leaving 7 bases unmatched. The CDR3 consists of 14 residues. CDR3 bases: TGCGCCAGCAGTGGTTTCGGGGGGACGGATACGCAGTATTTT. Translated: CASSGFGGTDTQYF.

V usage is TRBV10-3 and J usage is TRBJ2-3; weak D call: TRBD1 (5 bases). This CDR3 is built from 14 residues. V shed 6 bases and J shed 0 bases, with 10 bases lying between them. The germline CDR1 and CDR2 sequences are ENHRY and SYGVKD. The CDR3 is CAISDSASTDTQYF. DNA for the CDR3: TGTGCCATCAGCGACAGTGCTAGCACAGATACGCAGTATTTT.

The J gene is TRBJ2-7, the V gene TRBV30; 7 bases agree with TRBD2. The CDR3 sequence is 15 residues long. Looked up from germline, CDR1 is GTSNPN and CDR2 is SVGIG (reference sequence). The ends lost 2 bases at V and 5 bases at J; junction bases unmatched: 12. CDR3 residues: CAWSLLGPGGDEQYF. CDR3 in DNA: TGTGCCTGGAGTCTTCTCGGGCCGGGGGGAGACGAGCAGTACTTC.

The CDR3 protein is CASSRTLPATGGADEQYF. The CDR3 DNA is TGCGCCAGCAGCCGTACATTACCTGCGACAGGGGGGGCGGACGAGCAGTACTTC. The rearrangement joins TRBV5-1 to TRBJ2-7, with 9 bases lining up with TRBD1. Trimming at V came to 4 bases and at J to 5 bases, leaving 19 bases not matched to a gene. This CDR3 region has 18 residues. Looked up from germline, CDR1 is SGHRS and CDR2 is YFSETQ. Using reference TRBV5-1 and TRBJ2-7 for the parts outside the CDR3, the full variable domain is KAGVTQTPRYLIKTRGQQVTLSCSPISGHRSVSWYQQTPGQGLQFLFEYFSETQRNKGNFPGRFSGRQFSNSRSEMNVSTLELGDSALYLCASSRTLPATGGADEQYFGPGTRLTVT.

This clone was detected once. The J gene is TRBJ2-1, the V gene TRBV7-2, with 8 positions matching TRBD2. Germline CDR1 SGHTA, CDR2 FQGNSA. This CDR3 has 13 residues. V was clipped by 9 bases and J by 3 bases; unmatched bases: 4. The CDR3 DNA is TGTGCCAGTCGGGGGGGAGGCTACAATGAGCAGTTCTTC. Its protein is CASRGGGYNEQFF.

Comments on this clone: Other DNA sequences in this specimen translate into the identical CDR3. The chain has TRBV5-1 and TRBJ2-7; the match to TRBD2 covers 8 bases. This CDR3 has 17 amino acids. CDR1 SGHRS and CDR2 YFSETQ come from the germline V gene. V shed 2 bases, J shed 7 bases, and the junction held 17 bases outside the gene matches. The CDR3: CASSFGSSGTLLYEQYF. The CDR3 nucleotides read TGCGCCAGCAGCTTTGGGAGTAGCGGGACCCTTCTCTATGAGCAGTACTTC.

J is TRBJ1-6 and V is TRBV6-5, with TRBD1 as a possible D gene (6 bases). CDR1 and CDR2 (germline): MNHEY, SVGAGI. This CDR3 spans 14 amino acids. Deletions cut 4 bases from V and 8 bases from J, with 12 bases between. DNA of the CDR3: TGTGCCAGCAGTTTTTCCAGGGGCCATTCACCCCTCCACTTT. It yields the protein CASSFSRGHSPLHF.

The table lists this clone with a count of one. The CDR3 DNA reads TGTGCCAGCAGCCCGGGGGGCGGGCACGGCTACACCTTC. Amino acids: CASSPGGGHGYTF. The genes are TRBV11-3 and TRBJ1-2; D might be TRBD1 (6 bases). Germline CDR1 reads SGHNT; CDR2 reads YENEEA. The CDR3 covers 13 residues. Trimming took off 5 bases at V and 8 bases at J, with 15 bases between the two ends.

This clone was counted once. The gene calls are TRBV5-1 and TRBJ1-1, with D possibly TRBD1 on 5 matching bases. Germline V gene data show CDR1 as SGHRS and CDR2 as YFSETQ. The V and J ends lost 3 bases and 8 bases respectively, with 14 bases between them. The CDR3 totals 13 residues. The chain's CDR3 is CASSSLQGIEAFF. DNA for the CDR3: TGCGCCAGCAGCTCCCTCCAGGGTATCGAAGCTTTCTTT.

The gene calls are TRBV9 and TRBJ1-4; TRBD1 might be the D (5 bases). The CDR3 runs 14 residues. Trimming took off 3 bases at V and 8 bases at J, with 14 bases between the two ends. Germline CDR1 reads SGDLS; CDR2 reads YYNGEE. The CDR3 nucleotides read TGTGCCAGCAGCGCCTCAGCTAAGGGGGAAAAACTGTTTTTT. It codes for CASSASAKGEKLFF.

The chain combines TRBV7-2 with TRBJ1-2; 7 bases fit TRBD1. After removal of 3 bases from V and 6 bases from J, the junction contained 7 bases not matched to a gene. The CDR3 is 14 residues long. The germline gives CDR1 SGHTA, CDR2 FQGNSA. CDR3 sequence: CASSFSDRDNGYTF. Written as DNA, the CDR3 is TGTGCCAGCAGCTTCTCTGACAGGGATAATGGCTACACCTTC.

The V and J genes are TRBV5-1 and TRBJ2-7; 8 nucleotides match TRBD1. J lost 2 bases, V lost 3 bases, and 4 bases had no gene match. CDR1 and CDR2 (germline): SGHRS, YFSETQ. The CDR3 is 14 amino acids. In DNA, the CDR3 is TGCGCCAGCAGCTCCAGGGGGCGAACCTACGAGCAGTACTTC. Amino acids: CASSSRGRTYEQYF.

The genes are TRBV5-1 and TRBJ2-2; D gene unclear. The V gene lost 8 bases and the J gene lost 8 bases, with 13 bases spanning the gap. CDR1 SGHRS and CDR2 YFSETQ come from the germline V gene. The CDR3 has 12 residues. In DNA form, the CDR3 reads TGCGCCAGTATGAGAGGAATTGGGGAGCTGTTTTTT. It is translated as CASMRGIGELFF. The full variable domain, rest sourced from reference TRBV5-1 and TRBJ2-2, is KAGVTQTPRYLIKTRGQQVTLSCSPISGHRSVSWYQQTPGQGLQFLFEYFSETQRNKGNFPGRFSGRQFSNSRSEMNVSTLELGDSALYLCASMRGIGELFFGEGSRLTVL.

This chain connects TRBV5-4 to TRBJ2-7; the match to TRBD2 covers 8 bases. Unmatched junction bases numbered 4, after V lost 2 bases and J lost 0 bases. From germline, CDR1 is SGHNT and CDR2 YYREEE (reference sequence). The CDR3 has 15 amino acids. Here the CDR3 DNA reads TGTGCCAGCAGCTTCGGCGGGAGGAGCTCCTACGAGCAGTACTTC. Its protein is CASSFGGRSSYEQYF.

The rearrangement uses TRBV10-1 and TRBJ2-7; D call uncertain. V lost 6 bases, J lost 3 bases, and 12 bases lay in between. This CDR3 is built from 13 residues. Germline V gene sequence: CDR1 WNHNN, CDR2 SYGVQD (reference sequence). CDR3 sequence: CASSAVTVYEQYF. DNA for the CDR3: TGCGCCAGCAGCGCCGTTACTGTCTACGAGCAGTACTTC.

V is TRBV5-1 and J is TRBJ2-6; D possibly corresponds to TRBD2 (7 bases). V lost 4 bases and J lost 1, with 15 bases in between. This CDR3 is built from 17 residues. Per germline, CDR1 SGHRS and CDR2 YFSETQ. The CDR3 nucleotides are TGCGCCAGCAGCCCCGAGGGGGGGCTTTCTGGGGCCAACGTCCTGACTTTC. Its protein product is CASSPEGGLSGANVLTF.

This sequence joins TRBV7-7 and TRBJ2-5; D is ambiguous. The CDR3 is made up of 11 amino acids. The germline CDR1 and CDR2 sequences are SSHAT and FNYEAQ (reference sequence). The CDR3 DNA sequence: TGTGCTAGCTCCCCCCGGGAGACCCAGTACTTC. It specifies CASSPRETQYF.